This entry lists 25 T cell receptor beta chains sequenced from one sample in a study of tissue T cells after allogeneic stem cell transplantation. Using immunoSEQ multiplex PCR, the repertoire was profiled, and TCRdb retains in-frame clones only, with some absent. The table lists around 1,300 clones, nearly 60% of them singletons. Specified time point: mouse harvest day 7 after allogeneic transplant. Mouse grafts combined 10^7 T-cell-depleted bone marrow cells with 10^6 splenic CD5+ T cells. Sequencing was performed on liver tissue. These receptors came from a female BALB/c mouse given C57BL/6 T cells with graft-versus-host disease after an allogeneic hematopoietic cell transplant.

A remark on this clone: Gene names are mouse gene names. The CDR3 bases that were read are TGCTCCAGCAGTCAAACAACTTGGGGCACCCAGTAC. This codes for CSSSQTTWGTQY. The entire CDR3 sequence reads CSSSQTTWGTQYF. The chain uses TRBV23 and TRBJ2-5; the table's D call of TRBD2 was not tested on the DNA. The read is 1 residue too short to cover the CDR3 end, so that end is filled in from the germline J gene. The CDR3 length is 13 residues. CDR1 KGHTA and CDR2 FQNQQP come from the germline V gene.

There are a few counts of this clone. Any gene name here is a mouse gene name. The observed sequence ends 1 residue before the CDR3 terminus, with the missing tail filled in from the germline J gene. V and J are TRBV1 and TRBJ2-7; D remains ambiguous. The CDR3 sequence is 12 residues long. The germline V gene has CDR1 NSQYPW and CDR2 LRSPGD (reference sequence). Trimming took 1 base from V and 7 from J, leaving 8 bases between them. The sequenced CDR3 bases are TGCACCTGCAGTGCAGCCGTGGCCGAACAGTAC. Its translation is CTCSAAVAEQY. The whole CDR3 region reads CTCSAAVAEQYF.

About this clone itself: Gene names are the mouse ones. The CDR3: CASSGSREGTEVFF. The sequenced CDR3 bases are TGTGCCAGCAGTGGCTCCAGGGAAGGGACAGAAGTCTTC. The gene calls are TRBV13-3 and TRBJ1-1, with D perhaps TRBD1 (5 bases). Read coverage stops 1 residue before the CDR3 terminus; the germline J gene supplies the remainder. There are 14 residues in the CDR3. The germline gives CDR1 NNHDY, CDR2 SYVADS. V was cut by 3 bases and J by 5 bases, with 14 bases left in between.

About this clone itself: Genes and germline are mouse. The observed sequence ends 1 residue before the CDR3 terminus, with the missing tail filled in from the germline J gene. The chain links TRBV26 to TRBJ1-1; possibly TRBD1 for D (5 bases). Germline V gives CDR1 KGHPV, CDR2 FQNQEV (reference sequence). Trimming took 0 bases from V and 0 from J, leaving 5 bases between them. There are 14 residues in the CDR3. Partial CDR3 DNA: TGTGCCAGCAGTCTGTCGACAGCAAACACAGAAGTCTTC. It is translated as CASSLSTANTEVF. The whole CDR3 region reads CASSLSTANTEVFF.

This clone was observed a handful of times. The gene names given are mouse names. The read gets to within 1 residue of the CDR3 end, and the germline J gene fills in the rest. This chain joins TRBV12-1 and TRBJ2-2; 7 bases agree with TRBD2. Looked up from germline, CDR1 is SGHSN and CDR2 is HYEKVE. This CDR3 is built from 15 residues. Unmatched junction bases numbered 1, after V lost 1 base and J lost 0 bases. The CDR3 DNA, read in part, is TGTGCCAGCTCTCTACTGGGGTCAAACACCGGGCAGCTCTAC. Amino acids: CASSLLGSNTGQLY. In full, the CDR3 is CASSLLGSNTGQLYF.

Concerning this clone itself: Mouse germline and gene names are used. The chain's CDR3 is CASSFSSQNTLYF. CDR3 DNA (partial): TGTGCCAGCAGTTTCAGTAGTCAAAACACCTTGTAC. The genes are TRBV15 and TRBJ2-4; no clear D gene. The read gets to within 1 residue of the CDR3 end, and the germline J gene fills in the rest. This CDR3 is 13 amino acids long. The V end was cut by 3 bases, the J end by 0 bases, with 4 bases between. The germline CDR1 and CDR2 sequences are SGHND and FRSKSL.

This clone was seen more than once but under ten times. The gene names here belong to mouse. The observed sequence ends 1 residue before the CDR3 terminus, with the missing tail filled in from the germline J gene. The chain combines TRBV19 with TRBJ1-5, with a possible D match to TRBD1 (6 bases). This CDR3 comprises 14 residues. The germline V gene encodes CDR1 FNHDT and CDR2 SITEND (reference sequence). V dropped 2 bases and J dropped 6 bases, with 12 bases sitting between them. CDR3 bases read: TGTGCCAGCAGTATGGGCAGGGGCGCCCAGGCTCCGCTT. Protein sequence: CASSMGRGAQAPL. The full CDR3 sequence reads CASSMGRGAQAPLF.

By frequency in the sample, this clone is large (0.1 to 1%). Genes and germline come from the mouse. The read is 1 residue too short to cover the CDR3 end, so that end is filled in from the germline J gene. The chain recombines TRBV16 with TRBJ2-1; 7 bases agree with TRBD2. CDR3 length equals 16 residues. Germline V gene data show CDR1 as SGHSA and CDR2 as FRNQAP. The V segment lost 5 bases and the J segment 0 bases; nucleotides outside the gene matches: 7. The sequenced CDR3 bases are TGTGCAAGCAGCGGGTCTGGGGGTCCTAACTATGCTGAGCAGTTC. It is translated as CASSGSGGPNYAEQF. The whole CDR3 reads CASSGSGGPNYAEQFF.

This clone occurred a few times. Gene names denote mouse genes. Read sequence stops 1 residue before the CDR3 end, and the germline J gene provides the missing end. The chain couples TRBV31 to TRBJ1-5, with TRBD1 matching 7 bases. Trimming removed 0 bases from V and 4 bases from J; junction bases left unmatched: 3. The CDR3 covers 14 residues. From germline, CDR1 is GKSSPN and CDR2 SITVG. The CDR3 sequence is CAWSLGTANQAPLF. The part of the CDR3 DNA that was read is TGTGCCTGGAGTCTGGGGACAGCGAACCAGGCTCCGCTT.

Regarding this clone: Germline and genes: mouse. The CDR3 is CASSLRGRAETLYF. The sequenced part of the CDR3 DNA is TGTGCTAGCAGTTTAAGGGGGCGAGCAGAAACGCTGTAT. The chain is built from TRBV29 and TRBJ2-3; possibly TRBD1 for D (7 bases). The DNA ends 1 residue before the CDR3 does, and the rest of the CDR3 is filled in from the germline J gene. V was cut by 2 bases and J by 3 bases, with 9 bases left in between. CDR1 MSHET and CDR2 SYDVDS come from the germline V gene. The CDR3 is made up of 14 amino acids.

To note about this clone: Germline and genes here are mouse. The sequenced fragment ends 1 residue before the CDR3 boundary, so the rest is inferred from the germline J gene. This chain connects TRBV26 to TRBJ1-3; unclear D gene. The CDR3 runs 14 residues. Trimming pared 6 bases from V and 0 bases from J, leaving 9 bases between. The V gene's germline CDR1 is KGHPV and CDR2 FQNQEV (reference sequence). CDR3 DNA (partial): TGTGCCAGCAGCAGACACTATTCTGGAAATACGCTCTAT. Translating gives CASSRHYSGNTLY. The full CDR3 reads CASSRHYSGNTLYF.

Notes on this clone: The genes and germline here are from mouse. The read terminates 1 residue before the CDR3 end, so the remaining end is supplied by the germline J gene. The V and J genes are TRBV19 and TRBJ1-1, with a possible D match to TRBD1 (5 bases). CDR1 is FNHDT, CDR2 SITEND, per germline (reference sequence). The CDR3 has 14 residues. The germline V and J ends were trimmed by 2 bases and 3 bases, with 11 bases remaining between them. The CDR3 here is CASSMGGWDTEVFF. The covered CDR3 bases are TGTGCCAGCAGTATGGGGGGGTGGGACACAGAAGTCTTC.

This clone has a single count. The gene names here belong to mouse. The DNA ends 1 residue before the CDR3 does, and the rest of the CDR3 is filled in from the germline J gene. The rearrangement links TRBV31 to TRBJ1-3; maybe TRBD1 (5 bases). The CDR3 extends over 17 amino acids. Germline CDR1 and CDR2: GKSSPN and SITVG. V was shortened by 0 bases and J by 0 bases, with 15 bases between the two germline ends. The covered CDR3 bases are TGTGCCTGGAGTCTAGGGAGGGGAGGACCTTCTGGAAATACGCTCTAT. Its protein product is CAWSLGRGGPSGNTLY. The entire CDR3 sequence reads CAWSLGRGGPSGNTLYF.

Regarding this clone: These gene names are mouse names. The read terminates 1 residue before the CDR3 end, so the remaining end is supplied by the germline J gene. The V and J genes are TRBV31 and TRBJ2-3, with 10 nucleotides matching TRBD2. CDR1 GKSSPN and CDR2 SITVG come from the germline V gene. The CDR3 consists of 15 residues. J lost 0 bases, V lost 3 bases, and 3 bases had no gene match. This CDR3 is CAWRDWGLSAETLYF. CDR3 DNA, as far as it was read: TGTGCCTGGAGGGACTGGGGGCTTAGTGCAGAAACGCTGTAT.

For this clone: Germline and genes here are mouse. Read data end 1 residue before the CDR3 end; the end is taken from the germline J gene. The V gene is TRBV26, the J gene TRBJ2-5; no clear D. V was cut by 4 bases and J by 6 bases, with 5 bases left in between. This CDR3 contains 11 residues. Germline values: CDR1 KGHPV, CDR2 FQNQEV (reference sequence). The part of the CDR3 DNA that was read is TGTGCCAGCAGTCCGGGTGACACCCAGTAC. Translated, it gives CASSPGDTQY. In full, the CDR3 reads CASSPGDTQYF.

This clone has a handful of counts. The genes and germline here are from mouse. The sequence runs out 1 residue before the end of the CDR3; the remainder is reconstructed from the germline J gene. The chain recombines TRBV14 with TRBJ1-4, with a tentative D call TRBD1 (6 bases). V was shortened by 5 bases and J by 8 bases, with 10 bases between the two germline ends. Germline V gene data show CDR1 as SGHDT and CDR2 as FRDEAV. The CDR3 consists of 12 residues. CDR3 in amino acids: CASSPGTERLFF. The sequenced CDR3 bases are TGTGCCAGCAGCCCCGGGACAGAAAGATTATTT.

Notes on this clone: All gene names here are mouse names. The read is 1 residue too short to cover the CDR3 end, so that end is filled in from the germline J gene. The J gene is TRBJ2-3, the V gene TRBV26, with 7 bases that match TRBD2. Trimming cost V 1 base and J 0 bases; bases outside gene matches: 1. Per germline, CDR1 KGHPV and CDR2 FQNQEV (reference sequence). This CDR3 region has 15 residues. CDR3 bases read: TGTGCCAGCAGTCTGTGGGGGGGTAGTGCAGAAACGCTGTAT. Amino acid sequence: CASSLWGGSAETLY. The entire CDR3 reads CASSLWGGSAETLYF.

Of note for this clone: Here the gene names and germline are mouse. The missing CDR3 end, 1 residue past where the read stops, is filled in from the germline J gene. The chain couples TRBV26 to TRBJ2-3; D is unclear. CDR3 length: 13 residues. The V end was cut by 2 bases, the J end by 0 bases, with 3 bases between. Per germline, CDR1 KGHPV and CDR2 FQNQEV (reference sequence). The sequenced part of the CDR3 DNA is TGTGCCAGCAGTCTGAATAGTGCAGAAACGCTGTAT. Amino acid sequence: CASSLNSAETLY. The full CDR3 sequence reads CASSLNSAETLYF.

Regarding this clone: Gene names refer to mouse genes. The read finishes 1 residue shy of the CDR3 end, and the germline J gene is used to complete it. V gene TRBV26 combines with J gene TRBJ2-7; tentatively, D is TRBD1 (6 bases). V gave up 0 bases and J gave up 2 bases, with 11 bases separating them. Germline V gene data show CDR1 as KGHPV and CDR2 as FQNQEV (reference sequence). This CDR3 has 15 residues. The CDR3: CASSLSRGSPYEQYF. The CDR3 bases that were read are TGTGCCAGCAGTCTGTCGAGGGGGAGCCCCTATGAACAGTAC. The entire variable domain, with the rest obtained from reference TRBV26 and TRBJ2-7, is as follows: NSKVIQTPRYLVKGQGQKAKMRCIPEKGHPVVFWYQQNKNNEFKFLINFQNQEVLQQIDMTEKRFSAECPSNSPCSLEIQSSEAGDSALYLCASSLSRGSPYEQYFGPGTRLTVL.

A note on this clone: Gene names denote mouse genes. The read ends 1 residue before the CDR3 terminus; that terminus is restored from the germline J gene. V usage is TRBV13-2 and J usage is TRBJ1-1; the match to TRBD1 covers 8 bases. The CDR3 is 12 amino acids. V dropped 0 bases and J dropped 8; count of bases not matched to a gene: 0. Germline lookup yields CDR1 NNHNN and CDR2 SYGAGS (reference sequence). CDR3 DNA (partial): TGTGCCAGCGGTGATGGGGACAGGGAAGTCTTC. The encoded protein is CASGDGDREVF. The full CDR3 sequence reads CASGDGDREVFF.

With regard to this clone: Gene and germline names: mouse. The read gets to within 1 residue of the CDR3 end, and the germline J gene fills in the rest. The chain recombines TRBV12-2 with TRBJ2-5; no clear D. The V end lost 0 bases, the J end lost 0 bases, and 9 bases lay between the germline ends. Germline CDR1 reads SGHLS; CDR2 reads HYDKME. This CDR3 has 15 amino acids. The CDR3 loop is CASSLEGFNQDTQYF. CDR3 DNA, as far as it was read: TGTGCCAGCTCTCTCGAAGGGTTTAACCAAGACACCCAGTAC.

By proportion, this clone is large. Gene names follow the mouse nomenclature. CDR3 protein: CASSRDRRNSDYTF. The part of the CDR3 DNA that was read is TGTGCCAGCAGTCGGGACAGGAGAAACTCCGACTACACC. The chain recombines TRBV14 with TRBJ1-2, with TRBD1 matching over 8 bases. The DNA ends 1 residue before the CDR3 does, and the rest of the CDR3 is filled in from the germline J gene. CDR1 and CDR2 from the germline V gene are SGHDT and FRDEAV. V lost 4 bases, J lost 1 base, and 3 bases stayed unmatched. The CDR3 runs to 14 residues.

There are a few counts of this clone. The gene names here belong to mouse. The DNA ends 1 residue before the CDR3 does, and the rest of the CDR3 is filled in from the germline J gene. This chain joins TRBV14 and TRBJ2-7; perhaps TRBD1 as D (6 bases). CDR3 length equals 12 residues. Germline V gene data show CDR1 as SGHDT and CDR2 as FRDEAV. V was cut by 5 bases and J by 3 bases, with 9 bases left in between. CDR3 bases read: TGTGCCAGCAGCCGGGACATCTATGAACAGTAC. This encodes CASSRDIYEQY. In full, the CDR3 reads CASSRDIYEQYF.

A word on this clone: Germline and genes here are mouse. The CDR3 end is not reached by the read, which stops 1 residue before it; the germline J gene fills it in. The chain combines TRBV26 with TRBJ1-1; D is perhaps TRBD1 (6 bases). Germline V lookup: CDR1 KGHPV, CDR2 FQNQEV (reference sequence). The CDR3 length is 14 residues. Trimming stripped 2 bases from V and 4 bases from J, with 11 bases between. The CDR3 protein is CASSLNREGTEVFF. The sequenced part of the CDR3 DNA is TGTGCCAGCAGTCTGAACAGGGAGGGCACAGAAGTCTTC.

Notes on this clone: Gene names and germline refer to mouse. CDR3 DNA (partial): TGTGCCAGCAGGACAGGGAGTCAAAACACCTTGTAC. Translation: CASRTGSQNTLY. The whole CDR3 reads CASRTGSQNTLYF. The chain combines TRBV19 with TRBJ2-4; 7 nucleotides agree with TRBD1. The missing CDR3 end, 1 residue past where the read stops, is filled in from the germline J gene. Germline V gene lookup returns CDR1 FNHDT and CDR2 SITEND (reference sequence). The CDR3 length is 13 residues. The V segment lost 5 bases and the J segment 0 bases; nucleotides outside the gene matches: 0.